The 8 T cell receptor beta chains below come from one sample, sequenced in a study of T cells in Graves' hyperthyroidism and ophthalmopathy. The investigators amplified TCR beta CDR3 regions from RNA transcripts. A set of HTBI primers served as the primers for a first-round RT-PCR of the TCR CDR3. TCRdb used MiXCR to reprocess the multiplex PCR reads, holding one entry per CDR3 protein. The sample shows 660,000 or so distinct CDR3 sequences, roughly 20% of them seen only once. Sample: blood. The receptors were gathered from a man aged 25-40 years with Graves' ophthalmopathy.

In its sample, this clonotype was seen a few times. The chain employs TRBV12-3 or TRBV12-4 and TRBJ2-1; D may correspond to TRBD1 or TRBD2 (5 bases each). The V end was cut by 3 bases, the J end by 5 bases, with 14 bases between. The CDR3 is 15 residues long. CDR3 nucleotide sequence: TGTGCCAGCAGTTTGGGCGAGGGGATCGACAATGAGCAGTTCTTC. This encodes CASSLGEGIDNEQFF.

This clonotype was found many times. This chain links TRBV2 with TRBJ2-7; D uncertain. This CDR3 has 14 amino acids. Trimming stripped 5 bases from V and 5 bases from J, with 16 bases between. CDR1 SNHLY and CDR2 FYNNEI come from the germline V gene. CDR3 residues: CASSKTKARDEQYF. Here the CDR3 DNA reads TGTGCCAGCAGTAAAACTAAGGCGAGAGACGAGCAGTACTTC.

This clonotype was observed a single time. The CDR3 DNA follows: TGTGCCAGTAGCTCGGGGGTCGCCTACGAGCAGTACTTC. Protein product: CASSSGVAYEQYF. J is TRBJ2-7 and V is TRBV19; D may be TRBD2 (6 bases). Germline V gene lookup returns CDR1 LNHDA and CDR2 SQIVND (reference sequence). V was clipped by 6 bases and J by 2 bases, with 11 bases between them. CDR3 length: 13 residues.

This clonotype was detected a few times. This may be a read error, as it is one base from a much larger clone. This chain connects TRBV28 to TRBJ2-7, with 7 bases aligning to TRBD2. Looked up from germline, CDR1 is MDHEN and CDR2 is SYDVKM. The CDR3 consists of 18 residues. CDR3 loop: CTSSPTGGGAGSTYEQYF. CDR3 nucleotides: TGTACCAGCAGTCCTACGGGAGGCGGAGCGGGAAGTACGTACGAGCAGTACTTC.

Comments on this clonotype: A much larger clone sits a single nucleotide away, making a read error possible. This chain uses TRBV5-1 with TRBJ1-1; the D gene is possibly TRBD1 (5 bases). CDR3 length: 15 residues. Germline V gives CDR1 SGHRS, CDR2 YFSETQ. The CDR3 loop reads CASSPGSGVDTGAFF. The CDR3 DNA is TGCGCCAGCAGCCCAGGGTCGGGGGTCGACACTGGAGCTTTCTTT. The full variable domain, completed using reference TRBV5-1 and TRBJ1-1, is KAGVTQTPRYLIKTRGQQVTLSCSPISGHRSVSWYQQTPGQGLQFLFEYFSETQRNKGNFPGRFSGRQFSNSRSEMNVSTLELGDSALYLCASSPGSGVDTGAFFGQGTRLTVV.

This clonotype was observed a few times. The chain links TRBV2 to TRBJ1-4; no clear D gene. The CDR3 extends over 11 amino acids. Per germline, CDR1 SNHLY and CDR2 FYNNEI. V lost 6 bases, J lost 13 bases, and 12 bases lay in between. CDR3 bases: TGTGCCAGCAGAAACATAGGAGGACTGTTTTTT. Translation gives CASRNIGGLFF.

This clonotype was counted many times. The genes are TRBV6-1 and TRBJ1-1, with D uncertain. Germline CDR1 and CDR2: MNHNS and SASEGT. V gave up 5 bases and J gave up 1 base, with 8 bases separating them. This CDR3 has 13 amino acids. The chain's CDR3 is CASSSTQNTEAFF. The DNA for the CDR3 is TGTGCCAGCAGTTCTACACAGAACACTGAAGCTTTCTTT.

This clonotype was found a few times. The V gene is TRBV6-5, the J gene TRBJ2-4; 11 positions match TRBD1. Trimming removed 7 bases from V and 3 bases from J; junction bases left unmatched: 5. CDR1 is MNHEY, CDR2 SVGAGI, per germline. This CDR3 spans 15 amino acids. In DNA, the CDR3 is TGTGCCAGCACTACCGGGACAGGGGGCAAAAACATTCAGTACTTC. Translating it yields CASTTGTGGKNIQYF.